A single sample gave rise to the 16 T cell receptor beta chains below, sequenced in a study of T cell repertoires in cytomegalovirus infection. TCRdb re-called the reads with MiXCR, one entry per CDR3 protein. Here the sample spans approximately 140,000 distinct CDR3 sequences, 20% to 30% being singletons. No antigen has been identified for these receptors. Sequencing was performed on PBMCs, sequenced either directly or after in vitro stimulation (not recorded which). The source of these receptors is a human donor in good health (CMV status not recorded). Some clones in this sample may be carry-over from other donors' samples.

The chain couples TRBV7-2 to TRBJ1-2; D gene uncertain. Germline V gene lookup returns CDR1 SGHTA and CDR2 FQGNSA. The length of the CDR3 is 14 residues. Trimming left V 1 base short and J 3 bases short, with 9 bases between. CDR3 sequence (DNA): TGTGCCAGCAGCTTAGATCTTAGGGACTATGGCTACACCTTC. It codes for CASSLDLRDYGYTF. Variable domain in full (rest from reference TRBV7-2 and TRBJ1-2): GAGVSQSPSNKVTEKGKDVELRCDPISGHTALYWYRQSLGQGLEFLIYFQGNSAPDKSGLPSDRFSAERTGGSVSTLTIQRTQQEDSAVYLCASSLDLRDYGYTFGSGTRLTVV.

This chain connects TRBV7-6 to TRBJ1-2, with D possibly being TRBD1 (5 bases). V lost 2 bases and J lost 1, with 11 bases in between. This CDR3 is built from 15 residues. Germline V lookup: CDR1 SGHVS, CDR2 FNYEAQ. CDR3 in DNA: TGTGCCAGCAGCTTATTACAGGAAAATAACTATGGCTACACCTTC. This translates into CASSLLQENNYGYTF.

The chain joins TRBV7-8 to TRBJ1-5; D is unclear. Trimming shortened V by 5 bases and J by 6 bases, and 11 bases separated the two germline ends. Germline CDR1 reads SGHVS; CDR2 reads FQNEAQ. CDR3 length: 13 residues. Here the CDR3 reads CASSNQEFQPQHF. The CDR3 DNA sequence: TGTGCCAGCAGCAACCAGGAGTTTCAGCCCCAGCATTTT.

This clonotype was picked up a small number of times. CDR3 residues: CASSRGTSGLYTGELFF. CDR3 nucleotides: TGTGCCAGCAGCCGCGGGACTAGCGGGCTTTACACCGGGGAGCTGTTTTTT. V is TRBV7-9 and J is TRBJ2-2, with TRBD2 identical over 12 bases. Germline V lookup: CDR1 SEHNR, CDR2 FQNEAQ (reference sequence). CDR3 length equals 17 residues. V gave up 5 bases and J gave up 3 bases; unmatched junction bases: 7.

With respect to this clonotype: With a much larger clone just one base away, this may be a read error. V is TRBV4-3 and J is TRBJ1-6; 8 positions agree with TRBD1. CDR1 and CDR2 from the germline V gene are LGHNA and YSLEER. This CDR3 region has 15 residues. The CDR3: CASSAGTGAGSPPHF. CDR3 bases: TGCGCCAGCAGCGCGGGGACAGGTGCGGGTTCACCCCCCCACTTT.

The chain carries TRBV12-3 or TRBV12-4 and TRBJ2-3; 9 bases are a match to TRBD2. V lost 7 bases and J lost 4; bases outside the gene matches: 6. The CDR3 has 14 residues. CDR3 sequence (DNA): TGTGCCAGCAACCGCGGGAGGGTCTCAGATACGCAGTATTTT. It codes for CASNRGRVSDTQYF.

This clonotype was observed a few times. The rearrangement joins TRBV4-3 to TRBJ1-2, with TRBD1 as a possible D gene (6 bases). Trimming removed 3 bases from V and 6 bases from J, with 17 bases in between. This CDR3 is built from 15 residues. Germline V lookup: CDR1 LGHNA, CDR2 YSLEER. This chain's CDR3 is CASSHNQGLKDGYTF. CDR3 nucleotide sequence: TGCGCCAGCAGCCATAACCAGGGGCTGAAGGATGGCTACACCTTC.

The chain combines TRBV20-1 with TRBJ1-5; no clear D. The CDR3 is 12 residues long. The germline gives CDR1 DFQATT, CDR2 SNEGSKA (reference sequence). The V end was cut by 7 bases, the J end by 4 bases, with 11 bases between. The CDR3 loop reads CSGGISNQPQHF. For the CDR3, the DNA is TGCAGTGGTGGAATATCTAATCAGCCCCAGCATTTT.

The DNA for the CDR3 is TGTGCCAGTAGTACAGTAAGGGGTACTACGGATGGCTACACCTTC. The encoded protein is CASSTVRGTTDGYTF. The chain links TRBV19 to TRBJ1-2, with D maybe TRBD1 (5 bases). In germline, CDR1 is LNHDA, CDR2 SQIVND (reference sequence). V gave up 4 bases and J gave up 6 bases, with 18 bases separating them. The CDR3 contains 15 residues.

This chain connects TRBV5-1 to TRBJ2-3; 12 bases match TRBD2. V was pared by 4 bases and J by 6 bases, with 9 bases of the junction left unmatched. Germline V lookup: CDR1 SGHRS, CDR2 YFSETQ. The CDR3 length is 16 residues. The CDR3 is CASSLNLAGGPDTQYF. CDR3 DNA sequence: TGCGCCAGCAGCCTGAACCTAGCGGGAGGGCCGGATACGCAGTATTTT.

The chain's CDR3 is CASSWGFSTDTQYF. The CDR3 coding sequence is TGTGCCAGCTCTTGGGGGTTCAGCACAGATACGCAGTATTTT. The rearrangement uses TRBV28 and TRBJ2-3, with D tentatively TRBD1 or TRBD2 (5 bases each). The CDR3 contains 14 residues. Germline assignment: CDR1 MDHEN and CDR2 SYDVKM. V lost 8 bases and J lost 0, with 12 bases in between. The full variable domain, with the rest looked up from reference TRBV28 and TRBJ2-3, is DVKVTQSSRYLVKRTGEKVFLECVQDMDHENMFWYRQDPGLGLRLIYFSYDVKMKEKGDIPEGYSVSREKKERFSLILESASTNQTSMYLCASSWGFSTDTQYFGPGTRLTVL.

The CDR3 loop is CSVEDLGSEGGYTF. CDR3 nucleotides: TGCAGCGTTGAAGACTTGGGCTCAGAAGGTGGCTACACCTTC. The genes are TRBV29-1 and TRBJ1-2, with unresolved D. CDR3 length: 14 residues. With 0 bases removed from V and 7 bases from J, the gap between germline ends came to 15 bases. Germline V CDR1 and CDR2: SQVTM, ANQGSEA. The full variable domain, with the rest looked up from reference TRBV29-1 and TRBJ1-2, is SAVISQKPSRDICQRGTSLTIQCQVDSQVTMMFWYRQQPGQSLTLIATANQGSEATYESGFVIDKFPISRPNLTFSTLTVSNMSPEDSSIYLCSVEDLGSEGGYTFGSGTRLTVV.

The chain employs TRBV12-5 and TRBJ1-2; D gene ambiguous. Germline lookup yields CDR1 LGHNT and CDR2 FRNRAP. This CDR3 region has 12 residues. Trimming took off 0 bases at V and 5 bases at J, with 4 bases between the two ends. As DNA, the CDR3 is TGTGCTAGTGGTTTGGTGCGTTATGGCTACACCTTC. Protein product: CASGLVRYGYTF.

This clonotype showed up many times. The chain recombines TRBV7-2 with TRBJ2-1; 14 nucleotides agree with TRBD2. The CDR3 contains 19 residues. The germline V gene has CDR1 SGHTA and CDR2 FQGNSA. Losses at the gene ends were 5 bases for V and 1 base for J; bases not matched to a gene: 10. The CDR3 reads CASSQPGLAGEVSYNEQFF. CDR3 nucleotide sequence: TGTGCCAGCAGCCAACCGGGACTAGCGGGAGAGGTTTCCTACAATGAGCAGTTCTTC.

The gene calls are TRBV6-1 and TRBJ2-7; TRBD2 matches at 8 bases. The junction had 9 bases not matched to a gene; V was cut back by 4 bases and J by 1 base. This CDR3 comprises 16 residues. Looked up from germline, CDR1 is MNHNS and CDR2 is SASEGT. CDR3 region: CASSALSGTRSYEQYF. DNA of the CDR3: TGTGCCAGCAGTGCTCTATCCGGGACTAGATCCTACGAGCAGTACTTC.

This chain links TRBV12-3 or TRBV12-4 with TRBJ1-6, with D possibly TRBD1 on 5 matching bases. The CDR3 runs to 14 residues. Trimming pared 2 bases from V and 7 bases from J, leaving 9 bases between. In nucleotides, the CDR3 is TGTGCCAGCAGTTTAATCGGGGGGAATTCACCCCTCCACTTT. It codes for CASSLIGGNSPLHF.